This T cell receptor (beta chain) was retrieved from a study of chemoradiotherapy in HPV16-positive cancers. The protocol was immunoSEQ multiplex PCR, while the TCRdb copy is restricted to in-frame clones and leaves out a portion. In the table there are roughly 8,800 clones, 70% of which are singletons. The table lists this clone with a few counts. Germline loops: CDR1 SGHRS, CDR2 YFSETQ. The CDR3 loop spans 14 amino acids. The V segment lost 6 bases and the J segment 8 bases; nucleotides outside the gene matches: 10. This TCR was sampled from a human donor with HPV-associated anogenital cancer. Sequencing was performed on tumor tissue, taken from a patient who underwent chemoradiotherapy. V is TRBV5-1 and J is TRBJ2-1; 8 bases are a match to TRBD2. The DNA of the CDR3 is TGCGCCAGCAAAACGGGGGCGGGAGGCGATGAGCAGTTCTTC. This translates into CASKTGAGGDEQFF. The full variable domain, completed using reference TRBV5-1 and TRBJ2-1, is KAGVTQTPRYLIKTRGQQVTLSCSPISGHRSVSWYQQTPGQGLQFLFEYFSETQRNKGNFPGRFSGRQFSNSRSEMNVSTLELGDSALYLCASKTGAGGDEQFFGPGTRLTVL.